This passage covers 14 T cell receptor beta chains from one sample sequenced in a study of beta chain features in type 1 diabetes. Reverse transcription of all isolated RNA meant that expressed TCRB transcripts were sequenced. Assay: immunoSEQ multiplex PCR; the TCRdb copy retains only in-frame clones and omits some. The table shows almost 350,000 clones, with approximately 8.2% occurring only once. Source material: central memory CD4+ T cells from blood. The origin of the receptors is a woman aged 18 to 35 in good health.

The chain employs TRBV2 and TRBJ2-5; maybe TRBD2 (6 bases). The CDR3 is made up of 12 amino acids. V shed 6 bases and J shed 5 bases, with 10 bases lying between them. Germline V gives CDR1 SNHLY, CDR2 FYNNEI. Written as DNA, the CDR3 is TGTGCCAGCAGCTTCAGCGGGGAGACCCAGTACTTC. Translation: CASSFSGETQYF.

This clone was counted at least ten times. This sequence joins TRBV15 and TRBJ2-7; D call uncertain. The V end was cut by 2 bases, the J end by 2 bases, with 10 bases between. The CDR3 runs to 14 residues. CDR1 LNHNV and CDR2 YYDKDF come from the germline V gene (reference sequence). The CDR3 reads CATSRRAAPYEQYF. In DNA form, the CDR3 reads TGTGCCACCAGCAGACGTGCCGCGCCCTACGAGCAGTACTTC.

This chain links TRBV7-9 with TRBJ1-2, with a weak D call TRBD1 (5 bases). Per germline, CDR1 SEHNR and CDR2 FQNEAQ (reference sequence). Trimming pared 8 bases from V and 7 bases from J, leaving 23 bases between. The CDR3 runs to 15 residues. CDR3 protein: CASSTEGRGIRGYTF. The CDR3, as DNA: TGTGCCAGCTCAACGGAGGGACGTGGTATTCGTGGCTACACCTTC.

The chain links TRBV4-3 to TRBJ2-7, with 14 bases lining up with TRBD2. The V gene's germline CDR1 is LGHNA and CDR2 YSLEER. J was trimmed by 4 bases and V by 1 base; bases with no gene match: 0. The CDR3 length is 15 residues. CDR3 coding DNA: TGCGCCAGCAGCCAAGGGACTAGCGGGAGGTACGAGCAGTACTTC. This codes for CASSQGTSGRYEQYF.

This clone was detected many times. The rearrangement uses TRBV6-1 and TRBJ2-3; maybe TRBD2 (6 bases). The CDR3 runs 15 residues. V was clipped by 6 bases and J by 7 bases, with 20 bases between them. CDR1 MNHNS and CDR2 SASEGT come from the germline V gene. The CDR3 is CASRSSGPAMHTQYF. DNA for the CDR3: TGTGCCAGCAGAAGTAGCGGCCCCGCTATGCATACGCAGTATTTT.

This clone came up a few times. The chain joins TRBV29-1 to TRBJ2-1, with 7 bases fitting TRBD1. After removal of 5 bases from V and 7 bases from J, the junction contained 14 bases not matched to a gene. Germline V gene data show CDR1 as SQVTM and CDR2 as ANQGSEA. This CDR3 is built from 15 residues. The CDR3, as DNA: TGCAGCGTTAATCCCCTTTACAGGGGATTGAATGAGCAGTTCTTC. As protein: CSVNPLYRGLNEQFF.

This clone was observed a handful of times. The chain recombines TRBV7-2 with TRBJ2-7, with TRBD2 matching 8 bases. The germline CDR1 and CDR2 sequences are SGHTA and FQGNSA. With 1 base clipped from V and 5 bases from J, the junction kept 4 bases outside the gene matches. The CDR3 has 14 amino acids. CDR3: CASSLEAGVHEQYF. CDR3 sequence (DNA): TGTGCCAGCAGCTTAGAAGCGGGAGTCCACGAGCAGTACTTC. Complete variable domain (other parts from reference TRBV7-2 and TRBJ2-7): GAGVSQSPSNKVTEKGKDVELRCDPISGHTALYWYRQSLGQGLEFLIYFQGNSAPDKSGLPSDRFSAERTGGSVSTLTIQRTQQEDSAVYLCASSLEAGVHEQYFGPGTRLTVT.

The table lists this clone with many counts. This CDR3 reads CASSLQVDYGYTF. CDR3 nucleotide sequence: TGTGCCAGCAGCCTACAGGTGGACTATGGCTACACCTTC. V gene TRBV5-5 combines with J gene TRBJ1-2, with D possibly being TRBD1 (5 bases). The germline gives CDR1 SGHKS, CDR2 YYEKEE (reference sequence). This CDR3 is built from 13 residues. Trimming left V 4 bases short and J 3 bases short, with 10 bases between.

The chain is built from TRBV7-9 and TRBJ2-7; 10 nucleotides align to TRBD1. The CDR3 loop spans 14 amino acids. Germline lookup yields CDR1 SEHNR and CDR2 FQNEAQ (reference sequence). Trimming cost V 5 bases and J 3 bases; bases outside gene matches: 4. The CDR3 bases are TGTGCCAGCAGCCTGGACAGGGGGAACTACGAGCAGTACTTC. Its translation is CASSLDRGNYEQYF.

This clone showed up just a few times. The CDR3 loop is CASSLGLAGMNEQFF. CDR3 DNA sequence: TGCGCCAGCAGCCTCGGACTAGCGGGTATGAATGAGCAGTTCTTC. This rearrangement joins TRBV5-1 to TRBJ2-1; TRBD2 matches at 11 bases. The V gene's germline CDR1 is SGHRS and CDR2 YFSETQ. The length of the CDR3 is 15 residues. The ends lost 4 bases at V and 7 bases at J; junction bases unmatched: 7.

This clone was counted a few times. V gene TRBV7-6 combines with J gene TRBJ2-7; TRBD2 matches 8 bases. CDR3 length: 14 amino acids. With V trimmed by 5 bases and J by 3 bases, 6 bases remained unmatched. CDR1 and CDR2 from the germline V gene are SGHVS and FNYEAQ. The CDR3 here is CASSPRTSGYEQYF. CDR3 in DNA: TGTGCCAGCAGCCCACGTACTAGCGGCTACGAGCAGTACTTC.

The table lists this clone with many counts. The V and J genes are TRBV28 and TRBJ2-7; either TRBD1 or TRBD2 may supply D (7 bases each). Per the germline V gene, CDR1 is MDHEN and CDR2 is SYDVKM. V was clipped by 10 bases and J by 2 bases, with 18 bases between them. The CDR3 is 14 residues long. DNA of the CDR3: TGTGCCACTAGAGGGGAGGGGGCGACCTACGAGCAGTACTTC. Translated: CATRGEGATYEQYF.

This clone was seen more than once but under ten times. The chain combines TRBV7-9 with TRBJ1-1, with 7 bases fitting TRBD1. V gave up 5 bases and J gave up 11 bases; unmatched junction bases: 8. The germline gives CDR1 SEHNR, CDR2 FQNEAQ (reference sequence). The CDR3 extends over 12 amino acids. The CDR3 protein is CASSPQGGMAFF. The CDR3 bases are TGTGCCAGCAGCCCCCAGGGGGGGATGGCTTTCTTT.

This clone was counted only a few times. The chain joins TRBV4-1 to TRBJ2-7, with D possibly being TRBD2 (5 bases). V was clipped by 1 base and J by 2 bases, with 18 bases between them. Per germline, CDR1 MGHRA and CDR2 YSYEKL. The length of the CDR3 is 17 residues. The CDR3 DNA reads TGCGCCAGCAGCCAAGTCTTGGGGTCCCCCGGGGCCTACGAGCAGTACTTC. It specifies CASSQVLGSPGAYEQYF.